The 17 T cell receptor beta chains below all came from one sample that was sequenced in a study of Graves' ophthalmopathy and Graves' hyperthyroidism. Investigators amplified TCR beta CDR3 regions from RNA transcripts. HTBI primers were employed in first-round RT-PCR, then a second-round multiplex PCR followed. TCRdb independently ran MiXCR on the multiplex PCR reads; one entry per CDR3 protein. In the table there are some 410,000 distinct CDR3 sequences, around 20% of which are singletons. Sequenced input: peripheral blood. Receptors originate from a young woman with stable Graves' hyperthyroidism.

This sequence joins TRBV2 and TRBJ1-1; perhaps TRBD1 as D (6 bases). V was pared by 0 bases and J by 4 bases, with 9 bases between. Germline values: CDR1 SNHLY, CDR2 FYNNEI. The CDR3 totals 14 residues. CDR3 region: CASSEARRGTEAFF. In DNA, the CDR3 is TGTGCCAGCAGTGAAGCGCGCAGGGGCACTGAAGCTTTCTTT.

At least ten counts were recorded for this clonotype. The chain combines TRBV6-5 with TRBJ1-6; tentatively, D is TRBD1 (6 bases). V lost 6 bases and J 0 bases, leaving 15 bases between the germline ends. This CDR3 region has 17 residues. CDR1 is MNHEY and CDR2 is SVGAGI in the germline V gene. CDR3 DNA sequence: TGTGCCAGCAGCGGACAGCCGTCGAGCTCCTATAATTCACCCCTCCACTTT. This translates into CASSGQPSSSYNSPLHF.

This clonotype was observed at least ten times. The chain employs TRBV28 and TRBJ2-7; D call uncertain. This CDR3 spans 13 amino acids. CDR1 MDHEN and CDR2 SYDVKM come from the germline V gene. V lost 3 bases, J lost 2 bases, and 8 bases lay in between. The CDR3: CASSLGPPYEQYF. The CDR3 bases are TGTGCCAGCAGTTTGGGTCCCCCCTACGAGCAGTACTTC.

The CDR3 DNA follows: TGTGCCAGCAGTGGACCGGGACTAGCGGCTCAAGAGACCCAGTACTTC. Protein sequence: CASSGPGLAAQETQYF. The rearrangement joins TRBV2 to TRBJ2-5, with 11 bases matching TRBD2. Germline loops: CDR1 SNHLY, CDR2 FYNNEI. CDR3 length: 16 amino acids. V lost 4 bases and J lost 2; bases outside the gene matches: 6.

This clonotype was detected many times. The V gene is TRBV12-3 or TRBV12-4, the J gene TRBJ1-1; D ambiguous. The CDR3 length is 13 residues. Between the trimmed V and J ends, which lost 6 bases and 4 bases, there was a span of 12 bases. Written as DNA, the CDR3 is TGTGCCAGCAGGCAGAGTGGACCCACTGAAGCTTTCTTT. It codes for CASRQSGPTEAFF.

The gene calls are TRBV28 and TRBJ2-7; D unclear. The CDR3 covers 16 residues. The germline V gene encodes CDR1 MDHEN and CDR2 SYDVKM. V was pared by 5 bases and J by 4 bases, with 21 bases between. The chain's CDR3 is CASSPNHLAVMYEQYF. DNA for the CDR3: TGTGCCAGCAGTCCCAACCACCTGGCCGTTATGTACGAGCAGTACTTC.

A note on this clonotype: A junction boundary mismatches the germline segment, possibly from a read error. The chain has TRBV6-1 and TRBJ2-7, with D uncertain. From germline, CDR1 is MNHNS and CDR2 SASEGT. This CDR3 has 15 amino acids. The CDR3 protein is CASSEASALSYVQYF. The CDR3 nucleotides are TGTGCCAGCAGTGAAGCCTCGGCACTCTCCTACGTGCAGTACTTC.

This clonotype was recorded at least ten times. The gene calls are TRBV6-2 or TRBV6-3 and TRBJ2-7; D not resolved. V was trimmed by 1 base and J by 3 bases, leaving 4 bases between them. This CDR3 is built from 12 residues. Germline V gives CDR1 MNHEY, CDR2 SVGEGT. This CDR3 reads CASSYYNYEQYF. The CDR3 DNA sequence: TGTGCCAGCAGTTACTACAACTACGAGCAGTACTTC.

This clonotype has at least ten counts. This sequence joins TRBV30 and TRBJ1-2; D is unclear. CDR1 GTSNPN and CDR2 SVGIG come from the germline V gene (reference sequence). The CDR3 covers 13 residues. Trimming removed 4 bases at V and 3 bases at J, with 12 bases between. CDR3 protein: CAWKAGGYYGYTF. The CDR3 DNA is TGTGCCTGGAAAGCCGGAGGGTACTATGGCTACACCTTC.

This clonotype was seen many times. The chain has TRBV7-2 and TRBJ1-2; D unresolved. The CDR3 sequence is 14 residues long. CDR1 and CDR2 (germline): SGHTA, FQGNSA. V lost 4 bases, J lost 4 bases, and 13 bases lay in between. The CDR3 loop reads CASSSPGPGYGYTF. The CDR3 DNA follows: TGTGCCAGCAGCTCTCCCGGGCCCGGCTATGGCTACACCTTC.

This clonotype came up many times. The chain joins TRBV30 to TRBJ2-5; D possibly corresponds to TRBD1 (6 bases). The CDR3 extends over 13 amino acids. V was clipped by 1 base and J by 2 bases, with 8 bases between them. From germline, CDR1 is GTSNPN and CDR2 SVGIG (reference sequence). CDR3 nucleotides: TGTGCCTGGAGTGAGGGGGTTCAAGAGACCCAGTACTTC. It encodes CAWSEGVQETQYF.

In its sample, this clonotype was seen many times. V is TRBV11-2 and J is TRBJ2-5; 7 nucleotides align to TRBD2. The CDR3 sequence is 14 residues long. With V trimmed by 5 bases and J by 5 bases, 8 bases remained unmatched. Germline V gene lookup returns CDR1 SGHAT and CDR2 FQNNGV. CDR3 region: CASSLRTSWETQYF. CDR3 coding DNA: TGTGCCAGCAGCCTGCGGACTAGTTGGGAGACCCAGTACTTC.

This clonotype was counted ten times or more. V is TRBV6-1 and J is TRBJ2-7; D might be TRBD2 (5 bases). V lost 3 bases and J 2 bases, leaving 11 bases between the germline ends. The germline V gene encodes CDR1 MNHNS and CDR2 SASEGT. This CDR3 contains 14 residues. DNA for the CDR3: TGTGCCAGCAGTGACGCGAGGGCTCCCTACGAGCAGTACTTC. Translation: CASSDARAPYEQYF.

The V and J genes are TRBV5-1 and TRBJ1-1, with 7 bases fitting TRBD1. Germline CDR1 SGHRS, CDR2 YFSETQ. The V gene end was trimmed by 4 bases and the J gene end by 5 bases; junction bases not matched to a gene: 8. The CDR3 sequence is 14 residues long. CDR3 amino acids: CASSGRAGGTEAFF. DNA of the CDR3: TGCGCCAGCAGCGGCAGGGCAGGGGGAACTGAAGCTTTCTTT.

The sample holds many counts of this clonotype. V usage is TRBV4-2 and J usage is TRBJ2-5; D is ambiguous. The germline V gene encodes CDR1 LGHNA and CDR2 YNFKEQ. The CDR3 totals 13 residues. The V end lost 1 base, the J end lost 1 base, and 4 bases lay between the germline ends. CDR3 sequence reads: CASSQGPQETQYF. In nucleotides, the CDR3 is TGTGCCAGCAGCCAAGGTCCCCAAGAGACCCAGTACTTC.

The V and J genes are TRBV3-1 and TRBJ2-5; the match to TRBD2 covers 8 bases. CDR1 is LGHDT, CDR2 YNNKEL, per germline (reference sequence). This CDR3 is 15 amino acids long. V lost 6 bases and J lost 4; bases outside the gene matches: 10. The chain's CDR3 is CASRLGGAFGETQYF. CDR3 in DNA: TGTGCCAGCAGACTCGGGGGGGCTTTTGGAGAGACCCAGTACTTC.

Many counts were recorded for this clonotype. This chain uses TRBV20-1 with TRBJ2-5; 10 nucleotides agree with TRBD2. Germline V gives CDR1 DFQATT, CDR2 SNEGSKA (reference sequence). This CDR3 has 18 residues. The trim removed 2 bases at V and 5 bases at J, leaving 17 bases unmatched. The DNA for the CDR3 is TGCAGTGCTAGAATCCCTCTAGCGGGAGAGAATATGGGGGAGACCCAGTACTTC. It yields the protein CSARIPLAGENMGETQYF.